This T cell receptor delta chain is drawn from a study of fetal and pediatric gammadelta thymocytes (dated by TCRdb to 2022 to 2024). Background on the whole study: The bulk gammadelta thymocyte repertoires combined previously published and newly generated, unpublished data and were used to strengthen a single-cell study of gammadelta thymocyte development. The bulk gammadelta thymocyte repertoire set covered roughly ten subjects in total, 3 fetal thymus donors and 7 pediatric thymus donors. The bulk gammadelta thymocyte repertoires combined unpublished data with previously published data (refs 27,28). Bulk TCR repertoire data were included to raise the number of subjects and reinforce the CDR3 publicity analysis.

Unmatched junction bases come to 25, with V trimmed by 0 bases and J by 0 bases. CDR1 and CDR2, per the germline V gene, are TSWWSYY and QGS. Spanning cysteine to phenylalanine, the CDR3 consists of 24 amino acids. Just the 72-base CDR3 DNA is kept, in frame starting at base 1. The full study reports these points: Fetal gammadelta thymocyte repertoires were previously reported to be enriched for TRDV2, TRGV8 and TRGV9 usage, low N additions and public CDR3s compared with post-natal repertoires.

This clone is assessed as medium-sized (0.01 to 0.1%). The specificity of this receptor is unknown. No much larger clonotype is one base removed from it; base qualities were not supplied. Staining of thymocytes was performed with Zombie NIR viability dye and with antibodies against CD3 (UCHT1), TCRgammadelta (11F2), TCRVgamma9 (IMMU360) and TCRVdelta2 (IMMU389). TRD and TRG CDR3 repertoires were generated in bulk, separately, from sorted Vgamma9Vdelta2 and nonVgamma9Vdelta2 gammadelta thymocytes obtained from human fetal and pediatric thymuses. Pediatric thymus tissue was obtained in Belgium from children undergoing cardiac surgery. The ages of the pediatric thymus donors in the study ranged between roughly 1 and 12 years. Thymic cell suspensions were made from fetal and post-natal thymuses as previously described. NonVgamma9Vdelta2 thymocytes were sorted as CD3+ gammadeltaTCR+ cells that did not have the Vgamma9+Vdelta2+ phenotype. Cells were sorted on a FACS Aria III cell sorter (BD Biosciences).

Sequencing was carried out with an Illumina MiSeq. Per the authors' processing: To analyze publicity, the Vgamma9Vdelta2 and nonVgamma9Vdelta2 bulk CDR3 files from each subject were merged so that every subject had one combined repertoire. Using base R and dplyr, each CDR3 amino acid sequence was checked across 9 single-cell datasets and roughly 10 bulk repertoires to give a publicity score ranging from 0 to 19. TCRdb reanalyzed the public reads with the CATT caller, and identical DNA sequences were merged afterwards. None of the V and J calls come from the authors' own analysis; TCRdb made them. The sample table records approximately 2,000 delta-chain clones; nearly 25% of these occur just once. The ten largest clones take up roughly 4% of the sample.

The sequenced material came from non-Vgamma9Vdelta2 gamma-delta T cells from the thymus. Explained via the paper, the cell subset or site label denotes: CD3+gammadeltaTCR+ thymocytes not co-expressing Vgamma9 and Vdelta2. The V and J segments used are TRDV1 and TRDJ1, with 10 bases aligning to TRDD3. The sequence was obtained from a child who underwent cardiac surgery and was recorded as healthy. The CDR3 here reads CALGELVSILLMVGDTGYTDKLIF. DNA sequence: TGTGCTCTTGGGGAACTAGTGTCCATCCTACTAATGGTGGGGGATACTGGTTACACCGATAAACTCATCTTT.